This record looks at one TCR beta chain sequence and its context. Its antigen is undetermined. Then a second PCR, running about 6 to 12 cycles, was carried out with a sample-barcoded 5' primer and a J-beta primer mix. Researchers report that a template-switch adaptor with 12 random nucleotides tagged each cDNA molecule. Every sample returned 2.5 million or more CDR3-containing paired-end reads. TCRdb itself ran the 5' RACE reads through MiXCR, one entry per CDR3 protein. The sample lists 790,000 or so distinct CDR3 sequences; around three fifths were seen once. The data belong to a study of blood T cells in healthy people across ages. Study-level information: Using template switching, researchers captured about one barcoded beta molecule for each two T cells. Study-level points and caveats: The unknown donor CMV status may have confounded expanded clonotype changes.

The length of the CDR3 is 19 residues. Trimming shortened V by 6 bases and J by 4 bases, and 29 bases separated the two germline ends. CDR1 is LGHNT and CDR2 is FRNRAP in the germline V gene. The gene calls are TRBV12-5 and TRBJ2-3; D possibly corresponds to TRBD2 (7 bases). The sequence was collected from a man in his forties in good health. What was sequenced was blood. The DNA for the CDR3 is TGTGCTAGTGGGCCGGGGAGGGGGGACGACGTTGCTCATCCAGATACGCAGTATTTT. As protein: CASGPGRGDDVAHPDTQYF.